The 32 T cell receptor beta chains presented below share a single source sample, sequenced in a study of T cells in Graves' hyperthyroidism and ophthalmopathy. The source material, RNA transcripts, was used to amplify TCR beta CDR3 regions. An initial round of RT-PCR targeting the TCR CDR3 relied on the HTBI primer set. Via MiXCR, TCRdb re-called the multiplex PCR reads, giving one row per CDR3 protein. The sample comprises about 380,000 distinct CDR3 sequences, 13% of which are singletons, and about 20% rests with the top ten. The sample comprised blood. These receptors all come from a man in his thirties or forties with Graves' hyperthyroidism that later progressed to Graves' ophthalmopathy.

V and J are TRBV4-1 and TRBJ2-5; 8 bases are a match to TRBD1. J gave up 5 bases and V 0 bases, and 8 bases lay outside the gene matches. CDR1 and CDR2 (germline): MGHRA, YSYEKL. The CDR3 runs to 16 residues. In DNA form, the CDR3 reads TGCGCCAGCAGCCAAGATCCAGGGACAGGTCGGGAGACCCAGTACTTC. Its translation is CASSQDPGTGRETQYF.

This clonotype came up a few times. The chain has TRBV20-1 and TRBJ2-4, with TRBD2 matching over 11 bases. The trim removed 3 bases at V and 0 bases at J, leaving 7 bases unmatched. Germline CDR1 is DFQATT and CDR2 is SNEGSKA (reference sequence). This CDR3 region has 17 residues. The CDR3 DNA sequence: TGCAGTGCTAGGCCTAGCGGGGGGCTCGTAGCCAAAAACATTCAGTACTTC. Translated: CSARPSGGLVAKNIQYF.

In its sample, this clonotype was seen many times. The chain carries TRBV29-1 and TRBJ1-2; D is undetermined. Germline V gene sequence: CDR1 SQVTM, CDR2 ANQGSEA. V lost 7 bases to trimming and J lost 4 bases, with 10 bases between them. There are 11 residues in the CDR3. The CDR3 nucleotides are TGCAGCGCTGAGACCATCTATGGCTACACCTTC. Translated, it gives CSAETIYGYTF.

At least ten counts were recorded for this clonotype. The J gene is TRBJ1-6, the V gene TRBV28; unclear D gene. The V end was cut by 7 bases, the J end by 0 bases, with 13 bases between. The CDR3 length is 16 residues. Germline V gives CDR1 MDHEN, CDR2 SYDVKM. The CDR3 DNA follows: TGTGCCAGCACCCTTATAGGGAGCTCCTATAATTCACCCCTCCACTTT. Its protein is CASTLIGSSYNSPLHF.

V gene TRBV3-1 combines with J gene TRBJ2-7; D is perhaps TRBD1 or TRBD2 (7 bases each). This CDR3 is built from 16 residues. V gave up 4 bases and J gave up 3 bases, with 19 bases separating them. CDR1 and CDR2 from the germline V gene are LGHDT and YNNKEL (reference sequence). The CDR3 nucleotides read TGTGCCAGCAGCCCGAGGGGGGGGACAGACCTCTACGAGCAGTACTTC. Translated: CASSPRGGTDLYEQYF.

This rearrangement joins TRBV20-1 to TRBJ1-5, with no clear D. CDR3 size: 14 residues. CDR1 is DFQATT and CDR2 is SNEGSKA in the germline V gene (reference sequence). With 3 bases removed from V and 0 bases from J, the gap between germline ends came to 9 bases. In DNA form, the CDR3 reads TGCAGTGCTAGTCTGGCTTATAGCAATCAGCCCCAGCATTTT. It encodes CSASLAYSNQPQHF.

In this sample, this clonotype turned up many times. The V call is TRBV28, the J call TRBJ2-7; TRBD2 matches at 11 bases. The germline V gene encodes CDR1 MDHEN and CDR2 SYDVKM. J was trimmed by 2 bases and V by 6 bases; bases with no gene match: 6. The CDR3 is made up of 15 amino acids. This CDR3 is CASSSASGGTYEQYF. As DNA, the CDR3 is TGTGCCAGCAGCTCCGCTAGCGGGGGGACCTACGAGCAGTACTTC.

This clonotype was observed a handful of times. The gene calls are TRBV7-6 and TRBJ1-2; D is unclear. Trimming cost V 5 bases and J 4 bases, with 23 bases left between them. The length of the CDR3 is 17 residues. Germline V gene sequence: CDR1 SGHVS, CDR2 FNYEAQ. CDR3 bases: TGTGCCAGCAGCCCCTACAGTAAGCCACGGGATCTCTATGGCTACACCTTC. This translates into CASSPYSKPRDLYGYTF.

This clonotype was seen many times. V gene TRBV12-3 or TRBV12-4 combines with J gene TRBJ1-1, with D unclear. This CDR3 is 12 amino acids long. Trimming took off 3 bases at V and 6 bases at J, with 8 bases between the two ends. In DNA form, the CDR3 reads TGTGCCAGCAGTTTCGGGAGAGCTGAAGCTTTCTTT. As protein: CASSFGRAEAFF.

A note on this clonotype: Just one base apart from a much larger clone, this may be a read error. The chain links TRBV12-3 or TRBV12-4 to TRBJ1-5; 9 bases agree with TRBD1. This CDR3 has 14 amino acids. The V gene end was trimmed by 4 bases and the J gene end by 6 bases; junction bases not matched to a gene: 4. DNA for the CDR3: TGTGCCAGCAGTTCGACAGGGGGACTTCAGCCCCAGCATTTT. Amino acids: CASSSTGGLQPQHF.

The chain couples TRBV28 to TRBJ1-1; 10 nucleotides match TRBD1. Germline CDR1 and CDR2: MDHEN and SYDVKM. This CDR3 spans 13 amino acids. V was clipped by 5 bases and J by 7 bases; unmatched bases: 4. CDR3 loop: CASSDRGQDEAFF. CDR3 DNA sequence: TGTGCCAGCAGTGACAGGGGGCAGGATGAAGCTTTCTTT.

This clonotype was detected many times. The chain carries TRBV12-5 and TRBJ1-3, with D maybe TRBD1 (5 bases). Between the trimmed V and J ends, which lost 7 bases and 0 bases, there was a span of 7 bases. CDR1 and CDR2 (germline): LGHNT, FRNRAP. There are 13 residues in the CDR3. The CDR3 spells CASVGGSGNTIYF. The CDR3 DNA sequence: TGTGCTAGTGTGGGGGGCTCTGGAAACACCATATATTTT.

This clonotype has only a few counts. The conserved phenylalanine or tryptophan normally closing the CDR3 is absent here, so this likely arose from a read error. The chain has TRBV5-6 and TRBJ1-1; D is undetermined. V lost 5 bases and J 2 bases, leaving 13 bases between the germline ends. Looked up from germline, CDR1 is SGHDT and CDR2 is YYEEEE. This CDR3 spans 14 amino acids. CDR3 amino acids: CASRPRTGNTEAFS. The CDR3, as DNA: TGTGCCAGCAGACCTAGGACGGGAAACACTGAAGCTTTCTCT.

This clonotype has more than one count but fewer than ten. The chain links TRBV18 to TRBJ1-2, with D perhaps matching TRBD1 (5 bases). Germline V gives CDR1 KGHSH, CDR2 LQKENI. The CDR3 is 13 amino acids. V lost 4 bases to trimming and J lost 3 bases, with 9 bases between them. CDR3: CASSRDGYYGYTF. The CDR3 DNA follows: TGTGCCAGCTCACGGGACGGATACTATGGCTACACCTTC.

This clonotype was observed many times. The V gene is TRBV19, the J gene TRBJ1-5; perhaps TRBD1 as D (5 bases). Trimming took off 9 bases at V and 1 base at J, with 16 bases between the two ends. This CDR3 contains 15 residues. Germline CDR1 and CDR2: LNHDA and SQIVND (reference sequence). CDR3 coding DNA: TGTGCCAGCAAAGCCAAAGGGGTCAGCAATCAGCCCCAGCATTTT. Encoded protein: CASKAKGVSNQPQHF.

Ten or more counts support this clonotype. The V gene is TRBV29-1, the J gene TRBJ1-1, with no clear D. The CDR3 has 13 residues. Germline V gene sequence: CDR1 SQVTM, CDR2 ANQGSEA. Trimming removed 2 bases at V and 1 base at J, with 8 bases between. The CDR3 DNA reads TGCAGCGTTGAAAAGGGTCAGAACACTGAAGCTTTCTTT. Residues: CSVEKGQNTEAFF. The full variable domain, its missing parts supplied by reference TRBV29-1 and TRBJ1-1, is SAVISQKPSRDICQRGTSLTIQCQVDSQVTMMFWYRQQPGQSLTLIATANQGSEATYESGFVIDKFPISRPNLTFSTLTVSNMSPEDSSIYLCSVEKGQNTEAFFGQGTRLTVV.

This clonotype came up a few times. The chain recombines TRBV12-3 or TRBV12-4 with TRBJ1-5, with no clear D. V lost 7 bases and J 4 bases, leaving 14 bases between the germline ends. The CDR3 runs 14 residues. The DNA of the CDR3 is TGTGCCAGCACCTCTAGACACGAGAATCAGCCCCAGCATTTT. This sequence encodes CASTSRHENQPQHF.

A few counts support this clonotype. The rearrangement links TRBV11-2 to TRBJ1-6; D gene uncertain. The CDR3 has 16 residues. V shed 1 base and J shed 0 bases, with 7 bases lying between them. In germline, CDR1 is SGHAT, CDR2 FQNNGV. Written as DNA, the CDR3 is TGTGCCAGCAGCTTAGGACGCAACTCCTATAATTCACCCCTCCACTTT. It is translated as CASSLGRNSYNSPLHF. Full variable domain (missing parts from reference TRBV11-2 and TRBJ1-6): EAGVAQSPRYKIIEKRQSVAFWCNPISGHATLYWYQQILGQGPKLLIQFQNNGVVDDSQLPKDRFSAERLKGVDSTLKIQPAKLEDSAVYLCASSLGRNSYNSPLHFGNGTRLTVT.

In this sample, this clonotype turned up many times. This chain uses TRBV7-8 with TRBJ2-5; weak D call: TRBD1 (5 bases). The V gene's germline CDR1 is SGHVS and CDR2 FQNEAQ. The CDR3 spans 15 residues. The germline V and J ends were trimmed by 5 bases and 2 bases, with 15 bases remaining between them. Here the CDR3 reads CASSQNPTEQETQYF. The CDR3 DNA follows: TGTGCCAGCAGCCAGAACCCGACAGAGCAAGAGACCCAGTACTTC.

This clonotype came up many times. The chain uses TRBV12-3 or TRBV12-4 and TRBJ1-1, with D maybe TRBD1 (5 bases). V was pared by 5 bases and J by 7 bases, with 11 bases between. This CDR3 is built from 12 residues. The CDR3 coding sequence is TGTGCCAGCAGTCCGGGGACGGTTGAAGCTTTCTTT. As protein: CASSPGTVEAFF.

This clonotype appeared many times. The chain links TRBV2 to TRBJ2-3; D perhaps matches TRBD1 (5 bases). There are 17 residues in the CDR3. V was shortened by 1 base and J by 1 base, with 15 bases between the two germline ends. CDR1 SNHLY and CDR2 FYNNEI come from the germline V gene. This chain's CDR3 is CASSEVGLRTGTDTQYF. The CDR3 coding sequence is TGTGCCAGCAGTGAAGTGGGGCTCCGAACAGGCACAGATACGCAGTATTTT.

This clonotype has at least ten counts. The chain uses TRBV7-6 and TRBJ2-3; D gene unclear. The V gene's germline CDR1 is SGHVS and CDR2 FNYEAQ. Between the trimmed V and J ends, which lost 5 bases and 5 bases, there was a span of 23 bases. The CDR3 has 17 amino acids. The CDR3 nucleotides are TGTGCCAGCAGCCATTCCGGGCGACCACTTGGCCAAGATACGCAGTATTTT. The encoded protein is CASSHSGRPLGQDTQYF.

The chain employs TRBV5-4 and TRBJ1-4; 12 bases match TRBD1. Per the germline V gene, CDR1 is SGHNT and CDR2 is YYREEE (reference sequence). Trimming cost V 1 base and J 7 bases; bases outside gene matches: 5. The CDR3 covers 16 residues. CDR3 DNA sequence: TGTGCCAGCAGCTTGAGGGACAGGGGGCGGGGTGAAAAACTGTTTTTT. This translates into CASSLRDRGRGEKLFF.

This clonotype has just a few counts. The chain combines TRBV5-1 with TRBJ1-1; weak D call: TRBD1 (5 bases). CDR1 and CDR2 (germline): SGHRS, YFSETQ. V shed 1 base and J shed 0 bases, with 13 bases lying between them. The CDR3 contains 16 residues. The chain's CDR3 is CASSLTGSTLNTEAFF. The CDR3 bases are TGCGCCAGCAGCTTGACAGGCAGCACTCTGAACACTGAAGCTTTCTTT.

There are many counts of this clonotype. The chain combines TRBV7-6 with TRBJ2-1; D unresolved. There are 11 residues in the CDR3. Germline V gene sequence: CDR1 SGHVS, CDR2 FNYEAQ. Deletions cut 4 bases from V and 8 bases from J, with 6 bases between. The CDR3 DNA follows: TGTGCCAGCAGCTGGTCCGATGAGCAGTTCTTC. It encodes CASSWSDEQFF.

This clonotype was picked up many times. This rearrangement joins TRBV12-3 or TRBV12-4 to TRBJ1-4, with 10 bases that match TRBD1. J gave up 8 bases and V 5 bases, and 5 bases lay outside the gene matches. The CDR3 is made up of 14 amino acids. CDR3 nucleotide sequence: TGTGCCAGCAGTCCGACAGGGGGCGAGGAAAAACTGTTTTTT. Amino acids: CASSPTGGEEKLFF.

The rearrangement uses TRBV7-9 and TRBJ2-5, with D possibly TRBD1 on 6 matching bases. This CDR3 comprises 16 residues. Trimming took off 5 bases at V and 5 bases at J, with 21 bases between the two ends. Germline V gives CDR1 SEHNR, CDR2 FQNEAQ (reference sequence). The CDR3 nucleotides read TGTGCCAGCAGCGGCGGGCGGCGCAGGGGTATTGAGACCCAGTACTTC. Encoded protein: CASSGGRRRGIETQYF.

The chain links TRBV3-1 to TRBJ2-2; possible D gene TRBD1, 7 bases. V gave up 1 base and J gave up 0 bases, with 18 bases separating them. The germline gives CDR1 LGHDT, CDR2 YNNKEL (reference sequence). The CDR3 spans 19 residues. Written as DNA, the CDR3 is TGTGCCAGCAGCCAAGTTTTTCGAGTCAGGGGGGCGAACACCGGGGAGCTGTTTTTT. Translated, it gives CASSQVFRVRGANTGELFF.

Ten or more counts support this clonotype. The chain carries TRBV20-1 and TRBJ1-6; D unclear. Trimming pared 2 bases from V and 9 bases from J, leaving 11 bases between. This CDR3 region has 13 residues. Germline V gene sequence: CDR1 DFQATT, CDR2 SNEGSKA (reference sequence). The CDR3 DNA reads as TGCAGTGCTAGATCCGGACCGGGTTCACCCCTCCACTTT. Protein sequence: CSARSGPGSPLHF.

The chain is built from TRBV30 and TRBJ2-3; D is unclear. With 0 bases removed from V and 6 bases from J, the gap between germline ends came to 10 bases. Germline CDR1 and CDR2: GTSNPN and SVGIG (reference sequence). The CDR3 sequence is 13 residues long. CDR3 loop: CAWSVQRGDTQYF. CDR3 nucleotide sequence: TGTGCCTGGAGTGTACAGAGAGGTGATACGCAGTATTTT.

The chain carries TRBV5-1 and TRBJ1-3; 7 bases line up with TRBD1. The V and J ends lost 6 bases and 3 bases, in that order; junction bases with no gene match: 6. The CDR3 loop spans 14 amino acids. The germline V gene has CDR1 SGHRS and CDR2 YFSETQ. The CDR3 loop reads CASTATGDGNTIYF. As DNA, the CDR3 is TGCGCCAGCACCGCAACAGGGGATGGAAACACCATATATTTT.

In this sample, this clonotype turned up many times. The rearrangement joins TRBV15 to TRBJ1-5; D ambiguous. Germline V lookup: CDR1 LNHNV, CDR2 YYDKDF (reference sequence). Trimming removed 1 base from V and 2 bases from J, with 12 bases in between. The CDR3 loop spans 16 amino acids. As DNA, the CDR3 is TGTGCCACCAGCAGAGTACAAGTTCATGGCAATCAGCCCCAGCATTTT. The encoded protein is CATSRVQVHGNQPQHF.